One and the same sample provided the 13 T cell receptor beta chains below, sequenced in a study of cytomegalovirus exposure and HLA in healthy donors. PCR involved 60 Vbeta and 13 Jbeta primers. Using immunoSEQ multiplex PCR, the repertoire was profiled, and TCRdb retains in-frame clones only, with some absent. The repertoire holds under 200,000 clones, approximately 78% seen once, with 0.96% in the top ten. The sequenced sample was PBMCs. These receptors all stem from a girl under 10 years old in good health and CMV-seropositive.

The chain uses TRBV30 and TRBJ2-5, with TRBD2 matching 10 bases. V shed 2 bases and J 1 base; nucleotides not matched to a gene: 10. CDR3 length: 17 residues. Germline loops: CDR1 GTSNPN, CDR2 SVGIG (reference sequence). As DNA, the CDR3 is TGTGCCTGGAGTAAGGGGTGGGTAGCGGGAGGCCAAGAGACCCAGTACTTC. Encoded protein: CAWSKGWVAGGQETQYF.

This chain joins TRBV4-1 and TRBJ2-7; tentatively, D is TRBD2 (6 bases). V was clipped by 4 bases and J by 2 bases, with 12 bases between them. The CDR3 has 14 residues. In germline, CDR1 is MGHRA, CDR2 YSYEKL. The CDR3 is CASSLEGRTYEQYF. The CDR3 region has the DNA TGCGCCAGCAGCCTGGAGGGGAGAACCTACGAGCAGTACTTC.

The CDR3 is CASSRGTVSGSGMEETQYF. In DNA form, the CDR3 reads TGTGCCAGCAGCCGAGGGACCGTGAGCGGGAGTGGAATGGAAGAGACCCAGTACTTC. V gene TRBV7-9 combines with J gene TRBJ2-5, with TRBD2 matching 8 bases. The CDR3 runs 19 residues. CDR1 and CDR2 from the germline V gene are SEHNR and FQNEAQ (reference sequence). V shed 5 bases and J 3 bases; nucleotides not matched to a gene: 20.

The CDR3 sequence is CASSSGYSGANVLTF. Written as DNA, the CDR3 is TGTGCCAGCAGTTCCGGTTACTCTGGGGCCAACGTCCTGACTTTC. The V gene is TRBV27, the J gene TRBJ2-6; D is undetermined. V dropped 4 bases and J dropped 0 bases, with 7 bases sitting between them. Germline V gene lookup returns CDR1 MNHEY and CDR2 SMNVEV (reference sequence). The CDR3 extends over 15 amino acids.

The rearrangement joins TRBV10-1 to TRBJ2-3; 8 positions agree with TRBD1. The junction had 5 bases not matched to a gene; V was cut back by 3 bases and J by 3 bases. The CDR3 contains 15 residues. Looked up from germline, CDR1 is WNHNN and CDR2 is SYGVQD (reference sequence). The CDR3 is CASSDRTGRTDTQYF. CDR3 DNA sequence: TGCGCCAGCAGTGACCGGACAGGGAGAACAGATACGCAGTATTTT.

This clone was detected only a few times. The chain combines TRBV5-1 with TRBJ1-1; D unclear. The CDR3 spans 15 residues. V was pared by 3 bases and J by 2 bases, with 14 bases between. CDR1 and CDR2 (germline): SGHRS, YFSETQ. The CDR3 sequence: CASSSQVGANTEAFF. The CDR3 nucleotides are TGCGCCAGCAGCTCACAAGTAGGAGCCAACACTGAAGCTTTCTTT.

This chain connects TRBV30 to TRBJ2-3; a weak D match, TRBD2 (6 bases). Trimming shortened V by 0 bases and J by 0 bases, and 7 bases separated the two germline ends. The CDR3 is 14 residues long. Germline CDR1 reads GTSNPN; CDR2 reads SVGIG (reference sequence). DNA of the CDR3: TGTGCCTGGAGTGTACGGGGGAGCACAGATACGCAGTATTTT. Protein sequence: CAWSVRGSTDTQYF. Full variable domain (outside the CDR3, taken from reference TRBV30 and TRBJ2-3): SQTIHQWPATLVQPVGSPLSLECTVEGTSNPNLYWYRQAAGRGLQLLFYSVGIGQISSEVPQNLSASRPQDRQFILSSKKLLLSDSGFYLCAWSVRGSTDTQYFGPGTRLTVL.

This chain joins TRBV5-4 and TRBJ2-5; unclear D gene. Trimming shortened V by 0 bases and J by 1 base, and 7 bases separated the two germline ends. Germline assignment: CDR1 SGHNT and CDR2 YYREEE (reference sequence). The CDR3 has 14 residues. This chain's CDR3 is CASSLGYPQETQYF. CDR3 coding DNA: TGTGCCAGCAGCTTGGGCTACCCCCAAGAGACCCAGTACTTC.

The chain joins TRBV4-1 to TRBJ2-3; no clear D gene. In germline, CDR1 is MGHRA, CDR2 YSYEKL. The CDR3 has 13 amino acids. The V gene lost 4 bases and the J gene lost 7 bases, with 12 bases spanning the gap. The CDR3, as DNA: TGCGCCAGCAGCCCCTCAGGAAGTAATACGCAGTATTTT. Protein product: CASSPSGSNTQYF.

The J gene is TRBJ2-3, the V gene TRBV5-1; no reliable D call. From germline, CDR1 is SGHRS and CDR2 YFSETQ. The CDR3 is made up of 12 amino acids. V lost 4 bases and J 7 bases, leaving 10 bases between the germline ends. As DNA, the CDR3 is TGCGCCAGCAGCCCGTCAGTTAATACGCAGTATTTT. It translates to CASSPSVNTQYF.

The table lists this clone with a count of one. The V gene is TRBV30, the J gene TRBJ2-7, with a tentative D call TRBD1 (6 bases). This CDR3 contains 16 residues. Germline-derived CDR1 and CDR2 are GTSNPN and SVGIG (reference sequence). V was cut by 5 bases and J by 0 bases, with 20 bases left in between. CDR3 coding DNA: TGTGCCTGGGGGCCCGACAGGCCTTACCTCTCCTACGAGCAGTACTTC. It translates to CAWGPDRPYLSYEQYF.

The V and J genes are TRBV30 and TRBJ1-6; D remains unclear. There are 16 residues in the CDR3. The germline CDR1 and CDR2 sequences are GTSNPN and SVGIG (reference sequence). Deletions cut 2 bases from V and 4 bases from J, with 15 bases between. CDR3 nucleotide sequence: TGTGCCTGGAGTATGGGCAGGATGAAATATAATTCACCCCTCCACTTT. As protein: CAWSMGRMKYNSPLHF.

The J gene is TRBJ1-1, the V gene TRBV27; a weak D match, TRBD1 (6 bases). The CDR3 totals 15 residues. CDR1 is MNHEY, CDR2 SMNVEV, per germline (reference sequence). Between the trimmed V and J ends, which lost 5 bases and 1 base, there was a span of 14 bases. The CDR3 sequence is CASSVPGHPNTEAFF. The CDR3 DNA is TGTGCCAGCAGTGTCCCGGGACACCCGAACACTGAAGCTTTCTTT.